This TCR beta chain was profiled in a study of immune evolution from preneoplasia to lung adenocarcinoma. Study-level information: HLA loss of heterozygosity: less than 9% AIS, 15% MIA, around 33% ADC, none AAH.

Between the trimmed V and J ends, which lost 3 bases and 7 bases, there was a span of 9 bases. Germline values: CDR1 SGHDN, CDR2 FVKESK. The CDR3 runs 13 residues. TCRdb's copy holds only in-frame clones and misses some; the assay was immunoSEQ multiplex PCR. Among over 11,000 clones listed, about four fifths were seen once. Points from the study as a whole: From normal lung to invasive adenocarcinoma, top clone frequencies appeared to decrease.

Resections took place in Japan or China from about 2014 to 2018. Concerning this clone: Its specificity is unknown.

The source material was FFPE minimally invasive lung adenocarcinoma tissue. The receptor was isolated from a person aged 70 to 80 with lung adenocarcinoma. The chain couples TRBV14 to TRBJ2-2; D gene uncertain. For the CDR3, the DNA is TGTGCCAGCAGCCAGGGGTTGAACGGGGAGCTGTTTTTT. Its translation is CASSQGLNGELFF.